Detailed here is one TCR beta chain. Its antigen is unknown. The entry originates in a study of cytomegalovirus exposure and HLA in healthy donors. For the study at large: A later analysis reported the 100 to 150 validation repertoires used the same platform as the approximately 660 first-cohort repertoires.

The CDR3 spans 14 residues. V lost 4 bases, J lost 7 bases, and 10 bases stayed unmatched. Germline V gives CDR1 SGHVS, CDR2 FQNEAQ. Study-level points and caveats: Both high specificity and high sensitivity reportedly marked the classifier's diagnosis of cytomegalovirus status. Altogether, 164 TCR beta chains were recorded as cytomegalovirus-associated.

Sequencing was performed with immunoSEQ multiplex PCR; in TCRdb, only in-frame clones are kept and a portion is missing. The sample shows tens of thousands of clones, over 85% of them seen only once. The genes are TRBV7-8 and TRBJ2-7; TRBD1 agrees at 7 bases. Sequences were obtained from PBMCs. The source of this sequence is a woman in her twenties or thirties in good health and CMV-seronegative. CDR3: CASSYTRQGPEQYF. CDR3 bases: TGTGCCAGCAGCTATACCCGACAGGGCCCGGAGCAGTACTTC.